The 10 T cell receptor beta chains presented below share a single source sample, sequenced in a study of blood T cells in healthy people across ages. It was with a sample-barcoded 5' primer and a J-beta primer mix that a second PCR of about 7 to 12 cycles was run. Via MiXCR, TCRdb re-called the 5' RACE reads, giving one row per CDR3 protein. Among 1.5 million to 2 million distinct CDR3 sequences listed, roughly 28% were seen once. Source material: blood. The receptors derive from a woman aged 25 to 45 in good health.

This sequence joins TRBV7-9 and TRBJ1-1; a weak D match, TRBD1 (6 bases). V was pared by 5 bases and J by 5 bases, with 18 bases between. The CDR3 has 15 amino acids. Germline CDR1 and CDR2: SEHNR and FQNEAQ (reference sequence). CDR3 protein: CASSAYRASRTEAFF. The CDR3 coding sequence is TGTGCCAGCAGCGCGTACAGGGCTTCGAGGACTGAAGCTTTCTTT. The full variable domain, with the rest looked up from reference TRBV7-9 and TRBJ1-1, is DTGVSQNPRHKITKRGQNVTFRCDPISEHNRLYWYRQTLGQGPEFLTYFQNEAQLEKSRLLSDRFSAERPKGSFSTLEIQRTEQGDSAMYLCASSAYRASRTEAFFGQGTRLTVV.

This sequence joins TRBV6-1 and TRBJ1-5; the match to TRBD1 covers 10 bases. Unmatched junction bases numbered 10, after V lost 5 bases and J lost 0 bases. The CDR3 runs to 18 residues. CDR1 and CDR2 (germline): MNHNS, SASEGT. The CDR3 nucleotides are TGTGCCAGCAGTACGGACAGGGGGATCTTCTATAGCAATCAGCCCCAGCATTTT. It specifies CASSTDRGIFYSNQPQHF.

The CDR3 DNA is TGTGCCAGCAGTTACTCGAGCCTAGCGGGCGCTCGAGAGACCCAGTACTTC. It encodes CASSYSSLAGARETQYF. The chain joins TRBV6-5 to TRBJ2-5; 8 nucleotides line up with TRBD2. Germline assignment: CDR1 MNHEY and CDR2 SVGAGI. The trim removed 0 bases at V and 4 bases at J, leaving 10 bases unmatched. This CDR3 has 17 amino acids.

The rearrangement links TRBV21-1 to TRBJ1-6. TRBV21-1 is a pseudogene segment. This CDR3 comprises 15 residues. As DNA, the CDR3 is TGTGCCAGCAGCAAAGCGGGGAAGTCAGATTCACCCCTCCACTTT. As protein: CASSKAGKSDSPLHF.

Comment on this clonotype: Being one base from a much bigger clone, this may be a read error. The chain carries TRBV9 and TRBJ2-5, with D possibly TRBD2 on 5 matching bases. CDR3 length equals 14 residues. Germline V gene data show CDR1 as SGDLS and CDR2 as YYNGEE. Trimming cost V 0 bases and J 5 bases, with 11 bases left between them. This CDR3 reads CASSVATTGETQYF. DNA of the CDR3: TGTGCCAGCAGCGTAGCTACGACGGGGGAGACCCAGTACTTC.

In this sample, this clonotype turned up many times. The chain carries TRBV18 and TRBJ2-5, with D perhaps given as TRBD1 or TRBD2 (5 bases each). The CDR3 totals 14 residues. Per the germline V gene, CDR1 is KGHSH and CDR2 is LQKENI. Trimming cost V 0 bases and J 2 bases, with 7 bases left between them. The CDR3 DNA sequence: TGTGCCAGCTCACCACCGGGACGACAAGAGACCCAGTACTTC. Translation: CASSPPGRQETQYF.

This clonotype was counted many times. This CDR3 reads CASSSGAGVLSYEQYF. The CDR3 DNA reads as TGCGCCAGCAGCTCAGGAGCGGGAGTGCTCTCCTACGAGCAGTACTTC. This chain uses TRBV5-1 with TRBJ2-7, with 8 bases fitting TRBD2. V was pared by 3 bases and J by 0 bases, with 8 bases of the junction left unmatched. The CDR3 covers 16 residues. Germline V CDR1 and CDR2: SGHRS, YFSETQ.

The rearrangement links TRBV4-1 to TRBJ2-1; 8 bases match TRBD2. The V segment lost 3 bases and the J segment 6 bases; nucleotides outside the gene matches: 7. The CDR3 runs 15 residues. Germline V gene sequence: CDR1 MGHRA, CDR2 YSYEKL. The CDR3 bases are TGCGCCAGCAGCCAGGCGGGGGGTCACTGCAATGAGCAGTTCTTC. It specifies CASSQAGGHCNEQFF.

This clonotype has a count of ten or more. The chain is built from TRBV7-2 and TRBJ1-1, with unresolved D. CDR3 length equals 13 residues. Germline loops: CDR1 SGHTA, CDR2 FQGNSA. V lost 5 bases and J 0 bases, leaving 7 bases between the germline ends. CDR3 nucleotides: TGTGCCAGCAGCCTCCTGATGAACACTGAAGCTTTCTTT. This sequence encodes CASSLLMNTEAFF.

This clonotype was detected only a few times. The V and J genes are TRBV2 and TRBJ2-7; D uncertain. Germline values: CDR1 SNHLY, CDR2 FYNNEI. The CDR3 extends over 14 amino acids. Trimming removed 2 bases at V and 2 bases at J, with 10 bases between. The CDR3 region is CASSESDGAYEQYF. CDR3 bases: TGTGCCAGCAGTGAAAGCGACGGCGCCTACGAGCAGTACTTC.